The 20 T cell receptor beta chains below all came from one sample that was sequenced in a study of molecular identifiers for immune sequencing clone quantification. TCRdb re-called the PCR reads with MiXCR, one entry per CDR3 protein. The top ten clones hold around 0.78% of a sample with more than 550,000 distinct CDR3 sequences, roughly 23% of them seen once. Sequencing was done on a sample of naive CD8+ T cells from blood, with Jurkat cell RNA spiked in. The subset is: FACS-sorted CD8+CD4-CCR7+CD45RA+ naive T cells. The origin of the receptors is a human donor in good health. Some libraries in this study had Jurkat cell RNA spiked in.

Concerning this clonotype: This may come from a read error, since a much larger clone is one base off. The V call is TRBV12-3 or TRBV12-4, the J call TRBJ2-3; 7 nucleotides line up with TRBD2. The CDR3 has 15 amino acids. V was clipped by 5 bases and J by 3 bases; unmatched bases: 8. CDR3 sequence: CASSPWDGGTDTQYF. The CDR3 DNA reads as TGTGCCAGCAGTCCTTGGGACGGGGGGACAGATACGCAGTATTTT.

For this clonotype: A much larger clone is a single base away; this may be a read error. The CDR3 region has the DNA TGTGCCGGCAGCCCTAAATGGACCGATACGCAGTATTTT. As protein: CAGSPKWTDTQYF. The chain combines TRBV5-6 with TRBJ2-3; no clear D gene. Germline-derived CDR1 and CDR2 are SGHDT and YYEEEE. The CDR3 loop spans 13 amino acids. The entire variable domain, with the rest obtained from reference TRBV5-6 and TRBJ2-3, is as follows: DAGVTQSPTHLIKTRGQQVTLRCSPKSGHDTVSWYQQALGQGPQFIFQYYEEEERQRGNFPDRFSGHQFPNYSSELNVNALLLGDSALYLCAGSPKWTDTQYFGPGTRLTVL.

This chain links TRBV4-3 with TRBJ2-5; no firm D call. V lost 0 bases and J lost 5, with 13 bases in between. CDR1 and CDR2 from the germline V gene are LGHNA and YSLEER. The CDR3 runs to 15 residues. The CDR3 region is CASSQDPGSKETQYF. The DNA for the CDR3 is TGCGCCAGCAGCCAAGATCCGGGTAGTAAGGAGACCCAGTACTTC.

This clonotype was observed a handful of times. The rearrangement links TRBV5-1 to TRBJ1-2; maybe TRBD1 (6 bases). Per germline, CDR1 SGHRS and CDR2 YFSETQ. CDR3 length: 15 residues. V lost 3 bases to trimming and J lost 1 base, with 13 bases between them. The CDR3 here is CASSSTGFDNYGYTF. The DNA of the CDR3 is TGCGCCAGCAGCTCGACAGGTTTTGATAACTATGGCTACACCTTC. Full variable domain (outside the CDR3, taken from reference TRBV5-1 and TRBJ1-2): KAGVTQTPRYLIKTRGQQVTLSCSPISGHRSVSWYQQTPGQGLQFLFEYFSETQRNKGNFPGRFSGRQFSNSRSEMNVSTLELGDSALYLCASSSTGFDNYGYTFGSGTRLTVV.

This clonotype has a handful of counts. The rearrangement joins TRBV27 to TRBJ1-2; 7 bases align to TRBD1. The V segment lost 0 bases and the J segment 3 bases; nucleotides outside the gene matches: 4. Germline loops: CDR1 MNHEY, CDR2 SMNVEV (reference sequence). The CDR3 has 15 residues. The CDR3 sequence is CASSLSPGTDYGYTF. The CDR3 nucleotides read TGTGCCAGCAGTTTATCACCCGGGACAGACTATGGCTACACCTTC.

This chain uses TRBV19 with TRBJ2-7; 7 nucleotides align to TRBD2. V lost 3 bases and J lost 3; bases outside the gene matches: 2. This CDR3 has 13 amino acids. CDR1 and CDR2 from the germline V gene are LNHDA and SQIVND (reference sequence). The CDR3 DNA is TGTGCCAGTAGTATGCGGGGGTTCTACGAGCAGTACTTC. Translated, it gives CASSMRGFYEQYF. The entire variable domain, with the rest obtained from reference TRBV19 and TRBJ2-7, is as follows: DGGITQSPKYLFRKEGQNVTLSCEQNLNHDAMYWYRQDPGQGLRLIYYSQIVNDFQKGDIAEGYSVSREKKESFPLTVTSAQKNPTAFYLCASSMRGFYEQYFGPGTRLTVT.

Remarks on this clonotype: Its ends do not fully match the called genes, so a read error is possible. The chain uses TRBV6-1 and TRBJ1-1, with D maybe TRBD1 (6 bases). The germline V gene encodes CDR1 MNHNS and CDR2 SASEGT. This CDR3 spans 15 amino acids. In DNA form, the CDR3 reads TGTGCCAGCGGTGAGGACAGATACATGAACACTGAAGCTTTCTTT. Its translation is CASGEDRYMNTEAFF.

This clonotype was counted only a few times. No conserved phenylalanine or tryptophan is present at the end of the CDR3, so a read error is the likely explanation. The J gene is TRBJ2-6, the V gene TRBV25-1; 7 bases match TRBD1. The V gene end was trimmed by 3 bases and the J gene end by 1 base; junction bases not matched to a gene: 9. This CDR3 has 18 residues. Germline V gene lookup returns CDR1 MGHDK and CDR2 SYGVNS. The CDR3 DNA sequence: TGTGCCAGCAGTGATTTGGGACAGCGGCTTTCTGGGGCCAACGTCCTGACTTCC. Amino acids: CASSDLGQRLSGANVLTS.

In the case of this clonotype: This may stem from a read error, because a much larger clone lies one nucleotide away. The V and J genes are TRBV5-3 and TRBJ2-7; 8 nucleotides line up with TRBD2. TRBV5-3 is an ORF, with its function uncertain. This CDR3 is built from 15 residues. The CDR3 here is CASSLVASGPYEQYF. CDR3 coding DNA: TGTGCCAGCAGCTTGGTGGCTAGCGGGCCTTACGAGCAGTACTTC.

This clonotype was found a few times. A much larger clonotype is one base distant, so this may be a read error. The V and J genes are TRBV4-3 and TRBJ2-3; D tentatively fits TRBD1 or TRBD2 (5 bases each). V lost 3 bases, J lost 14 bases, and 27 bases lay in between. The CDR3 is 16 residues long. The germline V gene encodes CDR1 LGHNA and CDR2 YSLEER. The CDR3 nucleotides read TGCGCCAGCAGCCATGATACCCATTCGGGGCTAAGAAATTTGTATTTT. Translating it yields CASSHDTHSGLRNLYF.

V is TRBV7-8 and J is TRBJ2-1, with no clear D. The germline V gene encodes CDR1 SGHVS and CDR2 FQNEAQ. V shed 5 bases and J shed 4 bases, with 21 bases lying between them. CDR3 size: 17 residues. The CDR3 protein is CASSPQVAGSVYNEQFF. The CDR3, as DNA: TGTGCCAGCAGCCCCCAAGTAGCCGGGTCCGTATACAATGAGCAGTTCTTC.

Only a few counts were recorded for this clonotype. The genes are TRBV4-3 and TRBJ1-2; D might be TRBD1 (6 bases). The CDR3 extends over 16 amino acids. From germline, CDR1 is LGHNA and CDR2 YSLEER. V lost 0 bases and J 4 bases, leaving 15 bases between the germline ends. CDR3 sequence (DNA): TGCGCCAGCAGCCAAGATCCCACCGGGACAAGCTATGGCTACACCTTC. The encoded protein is CASSQDPTGTSYGYTF.

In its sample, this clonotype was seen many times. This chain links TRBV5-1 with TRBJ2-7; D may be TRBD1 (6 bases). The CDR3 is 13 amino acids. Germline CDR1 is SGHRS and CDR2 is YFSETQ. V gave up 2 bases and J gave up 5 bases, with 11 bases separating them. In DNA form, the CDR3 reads TGCGCCAGCAGCTTTCTTGGGGGCGACGAGCAGTACTTC. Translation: CASSFLGGDEQYF.

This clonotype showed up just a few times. This CDR3 reads CSAREHSLNYEQYF. Written as DNA, the CDR3 is TGCAGTGCTAGGGAACATAGCCTCAACTACGAGCAGTACTTC. The chain has TRBV20-1 and TRBJ2-7, with D hard to call. The CDR3 is made up of 14 amino acids. Germline values: CDR1 DFQATT, CDR2 SNEGSKA (reference sequence). Trimming removed 3 bases from V and 3 bases from J, with 15 bases in between.

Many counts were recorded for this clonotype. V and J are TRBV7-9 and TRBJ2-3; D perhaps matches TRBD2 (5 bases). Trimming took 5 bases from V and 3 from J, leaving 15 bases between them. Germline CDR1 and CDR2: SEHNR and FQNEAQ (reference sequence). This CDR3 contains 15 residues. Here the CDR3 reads CASSPSVGLTDTQYF. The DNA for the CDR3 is TGTGCCAGCAGCCCCTCGGTAGGACTGACAGATACGCAGTATTTT. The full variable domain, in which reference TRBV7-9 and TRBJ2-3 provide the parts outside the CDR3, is DTGVSQNPRHKITKRGQNVTFRCDPISEHNRLYWYRQTLGQGPEFLTYFQNEAQLEKSRLLSDRFSAERPKGSFSTLEIQRTEQGDSAMYLCASSPSVGLTDTQYFGPGTRLTVL.

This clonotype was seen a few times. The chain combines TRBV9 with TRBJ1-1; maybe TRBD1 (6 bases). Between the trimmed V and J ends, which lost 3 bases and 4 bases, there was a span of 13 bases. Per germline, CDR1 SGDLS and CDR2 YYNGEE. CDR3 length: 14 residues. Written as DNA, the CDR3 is TGTGCCAGCAGCGCAGGGGCCGGAGTCACTGAAGCTTTCTTT. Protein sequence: CASSAGAGVTEAFF.

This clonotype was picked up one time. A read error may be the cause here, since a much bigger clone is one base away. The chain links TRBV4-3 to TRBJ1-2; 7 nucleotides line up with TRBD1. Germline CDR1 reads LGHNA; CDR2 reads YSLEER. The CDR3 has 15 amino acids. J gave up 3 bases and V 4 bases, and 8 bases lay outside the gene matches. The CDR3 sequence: CASSRKVDRDYGYTF. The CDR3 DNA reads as TGCGCCAGCAGCCGCAAGGTAGACAGGGACTATGGCTACACCTTC.

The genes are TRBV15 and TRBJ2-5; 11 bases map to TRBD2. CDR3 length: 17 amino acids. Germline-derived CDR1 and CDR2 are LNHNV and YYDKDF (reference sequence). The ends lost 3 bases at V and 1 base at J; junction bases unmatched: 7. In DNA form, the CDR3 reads TGTGCCACCAGCAGTGATGGGGGACTAGCGGCCCAAGAGACCCAGTACTTC. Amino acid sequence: CATSSDGGLAAQETQYF.

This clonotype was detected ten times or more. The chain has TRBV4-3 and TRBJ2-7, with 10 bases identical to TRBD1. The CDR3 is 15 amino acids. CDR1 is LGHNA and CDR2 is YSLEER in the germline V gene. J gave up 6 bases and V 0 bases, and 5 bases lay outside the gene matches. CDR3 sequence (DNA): TGCGCCAGCAGCCAAGATTATAGGACAGGGGGCGAGCAGTACTTC. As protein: CASSQDYRTGGEQYF.

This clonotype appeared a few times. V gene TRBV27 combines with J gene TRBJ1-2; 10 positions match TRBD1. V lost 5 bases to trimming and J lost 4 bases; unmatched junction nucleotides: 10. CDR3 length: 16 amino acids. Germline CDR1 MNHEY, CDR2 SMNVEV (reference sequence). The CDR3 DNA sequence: TGTGCCAGCAGTCTCCAACGACAGGGGGCGGTCTATGGCTACACCTTC. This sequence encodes CASSLQRQGAVYGYTF.